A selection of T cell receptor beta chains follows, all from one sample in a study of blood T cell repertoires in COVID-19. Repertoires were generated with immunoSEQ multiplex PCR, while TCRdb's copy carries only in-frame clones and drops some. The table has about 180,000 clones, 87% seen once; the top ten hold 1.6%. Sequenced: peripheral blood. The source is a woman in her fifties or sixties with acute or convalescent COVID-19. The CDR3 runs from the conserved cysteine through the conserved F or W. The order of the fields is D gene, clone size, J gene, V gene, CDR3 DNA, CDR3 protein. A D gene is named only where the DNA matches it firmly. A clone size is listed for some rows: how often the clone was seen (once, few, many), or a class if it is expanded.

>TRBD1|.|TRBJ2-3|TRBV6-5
TGTGCCAGCAGTTACTCGACAGGGGGCGATACGCAGTATTTT
CASSYSTGGDTQYF
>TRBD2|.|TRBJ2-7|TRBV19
TGTGCCAGTAGTAGCGGGACTAGCTACGAGCAGTACTTC
CASSSGTSYEQYF
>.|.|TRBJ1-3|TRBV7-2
TGTGCCAGCAGCTTAGGACCGGCGGGCTCTGGAAACACCATATATTTT
CASSLGPAGSGNTIYF
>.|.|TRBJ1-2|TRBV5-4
TGTGCCAGCAGCTTGGTGGCAGGGCAGGGGCATGGCTACACCTTC
CASSLVAGQGHGYTF
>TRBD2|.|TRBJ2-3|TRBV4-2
TGTGCCAGCAGCCAAAGTAGGACTAGCGGGGGGGCCGCGACAGATACGCAGTATTTT
CASSQSRTSGGAATDTQYF
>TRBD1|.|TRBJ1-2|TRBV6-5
TGTGCCACGGATCGACAGGGGGGACATGGCTACACCTTC
CATDRQGGHGYTF
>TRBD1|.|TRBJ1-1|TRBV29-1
TGCAGCGTCTCATTCCAGGGGGGAACTGAAGCTTTCTTT
CSVSFQGGTEAFF
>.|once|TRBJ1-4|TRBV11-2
TGTGCCAGCAGCCTGGGTCAAAAGGGGGAAAAACTGTTTTTT
CASSLGQKGEKLFF
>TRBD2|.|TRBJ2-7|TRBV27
TGTGCCAGCAGTTTACGAAGGGCGGGAGCGAGCTACGAGCAGTACTTC
CASSLRRAGASYEQYF
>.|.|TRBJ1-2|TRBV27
TGTGCCAGCAGTTCCTCCTGGGGTGGACTCTATGGCTACACCTTC
CASSSSWGGLYGYTF
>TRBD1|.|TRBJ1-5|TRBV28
TGTGCCAGCAGACAACCGGGACAGGGGTATCAGCCCCAGCATTTT
CASRQPGQGYQPQHF
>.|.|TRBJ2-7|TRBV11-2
TGTGCCAGCAGTCCTCTGTCACTAGCCTCCTACGAGCAGTACTTC
CASSPLSLASYEQYF
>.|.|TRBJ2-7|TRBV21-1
TGTGCCAGCAGCAAAGAGGAAGGACACGGACACGAGCAGTACTTC
CASSKEEGHGHEQYF
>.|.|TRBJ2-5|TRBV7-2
TGTGCCAGCAGCTTGGCCCCTAGAGAGACCCAGTACTTC
CASSLAPRETQYF
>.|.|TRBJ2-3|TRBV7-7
TGTGCCAGCAGCCAAGGATTTAGGGAGGCAGATACGCAGTATTTT
CASSQGFREADTQYF
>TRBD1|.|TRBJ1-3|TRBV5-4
TGTGCCAGCAGTTCACAATCAGGGGGCCCGGAAAACACCATATATTTT
CASSSQSGGPENTIYF
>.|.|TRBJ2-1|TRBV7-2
TGTGCCAGCAGCTTAGGGCAGGGGGGACACAATGAGCAGTTCTTC
CASSLGQGGHNEQFF
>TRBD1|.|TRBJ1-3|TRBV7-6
TGTGCCAGCAGCCCAAGACAGGGACTTGAATACACCATATATTTT
CASSPRQGLEYTIYF
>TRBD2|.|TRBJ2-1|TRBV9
TGTGCCAGCAGCGTAGGGGGACTAGCTATCTCCTACAATGAGCAGTTCTTC
CASSVGGLAISYNEQFF
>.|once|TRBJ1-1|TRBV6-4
TGTGCCAGCAGGGCAACTGAAGCTTTCTTT
CASRATEAFF
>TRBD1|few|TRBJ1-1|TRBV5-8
TGTGCCAGCAGCTTGGGGGACAGGGCGAACACTGAAGCTTTCTTT
CASSLGDRANTEAFF
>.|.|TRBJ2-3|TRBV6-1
TGTGCCAGCAGTGAACGCTCGGCAGGTCCTACAGATACGCAGTATTTT
CASSERSAGPTDTQYF
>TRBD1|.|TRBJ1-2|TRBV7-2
TGTGCCAGCAGCTTAGAGAGGGACAGACATCGCTATGGCTACACCTTC
CASSLERDRHRYGYTF
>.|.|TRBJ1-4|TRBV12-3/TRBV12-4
TGTGCCAGCAGTTTAATGGGGGCTAAACTGTTTTTT
CASSLMGAKLFF